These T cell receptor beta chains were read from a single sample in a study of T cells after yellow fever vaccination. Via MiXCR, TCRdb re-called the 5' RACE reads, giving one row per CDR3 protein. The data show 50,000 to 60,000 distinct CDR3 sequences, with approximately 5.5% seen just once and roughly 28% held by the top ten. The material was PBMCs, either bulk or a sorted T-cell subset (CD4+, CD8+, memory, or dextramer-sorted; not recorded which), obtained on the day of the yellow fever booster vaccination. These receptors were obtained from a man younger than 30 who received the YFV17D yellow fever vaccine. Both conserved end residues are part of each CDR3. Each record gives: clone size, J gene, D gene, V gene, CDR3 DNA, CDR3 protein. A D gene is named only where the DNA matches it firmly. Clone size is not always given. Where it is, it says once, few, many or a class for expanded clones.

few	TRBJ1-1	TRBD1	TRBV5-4	TGTGCCAGCAGACGGACAGGGGGTCGCACTGAAGCTTTCTTT	CASRRTGGRTEAFF
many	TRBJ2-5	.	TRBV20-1	TGCAGTGCTAGAGCACAGGGATATGTCCAAGAGACCCAGTACTTC	CSARAQGYVQETQYF
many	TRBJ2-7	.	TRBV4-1	TGCGCCAGCAGCCACTCTGCATCCGAATCTAAATACGAGCAGTACTTC	CASSHSASESKYEQYF
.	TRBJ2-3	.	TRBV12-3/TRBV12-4	TGTGCCAGCAGTTTTCGGGGTCATCGCACAGATACGCAGTATTTT	CASSFRGHRTDTQYF
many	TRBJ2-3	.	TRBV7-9	TGTGCCAGCAGCTTAGTGCTGAGGGGGACAGATACGCAGTATTTT	CASSLVLRGTDTQYF
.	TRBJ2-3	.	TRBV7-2	TGTGCCAGCAGCTTATCGCGGGGCCCCTTCGAGACAGATACGCAGTATTTT	CASSLSRGPFETDTQYF
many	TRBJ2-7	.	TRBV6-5	TGTGCCAGCAGTTACTCAGAGGGTTACTACGAGCAGTACTTC	CASSYSEGYYEQYF
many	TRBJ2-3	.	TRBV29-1	TGCAGCGTTCGACAGTCGTCGGGATCAGATACGCAGTATTTT	CSVRQSSGSDTQYF
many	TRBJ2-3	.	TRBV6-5	TGTGCCAGCAGTTACCGTAACAGGGTACTTAGCACAGATACGCAGTATTTT	CASSYRNRVLSTDTQYF
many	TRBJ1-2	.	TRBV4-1	TGCGCCAGCAGCCAAGATCTGGCAGGGGCTAACTATGGCTACACCTTC	CASSQDLAGANYGYTF
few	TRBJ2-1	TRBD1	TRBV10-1	TGCGCCAGCAGTGAGACAGACAGGGGCCCCAATGAGCAGTTCTTC	CASSETDRGPNEQFF
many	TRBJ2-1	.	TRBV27	TGTGCCAGCAGTTTATCTGGCGGATACAATGAGCAGTTCTTC	CASSLSGGYNEQFF
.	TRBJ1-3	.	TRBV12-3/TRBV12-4	TGTGCCAGCAGTTCCCTCGGGTTCTCTGGAAACACCATATATTTT	CASSSLGFSGNTIYF
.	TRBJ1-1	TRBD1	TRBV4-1	TGCGCCAGTATAGACAGGGTGATTGGCCGCGCCTCGAACACTGAAGCTTTCTTT	CASIDRVIGRASNTEAFF
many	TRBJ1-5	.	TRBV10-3	TGTGCCATCAGTGAGTCGGCCAGGGCCGGTCAGCCCCAGCATTTT	CAISESARAGQPQHF
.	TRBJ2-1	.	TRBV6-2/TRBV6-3	TGTGCCAGCACCCCCGGGAGTAGTTCCTACAATGAGCAGTTCTTC	CASTPGSSSYNEQFF
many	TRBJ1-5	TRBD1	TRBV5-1	TGCGCCAGCAGCTTCCGGACAGGAGACCAGCCCCAGCATTTT	CASSFRTGDQPQHF
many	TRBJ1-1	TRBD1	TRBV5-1	TGCGCCAGCAGCTTGTTCGGACAGGGGCTCCTGGGGGACACTGAAGCTTTCTTT	CASSLFGQGLLGDTEAFF
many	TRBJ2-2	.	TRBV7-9	TGTGCCAGCAGCCGTCCGGGGTCGAACACCGGGGAGCTGTTTTTT	CASSRPGSNTGELFF
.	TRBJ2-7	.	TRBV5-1	TGCGCCAGCAGCTTAGACCCTCTATCCGACGAGCAGTACTTC	CASSLDPLSDEQYF
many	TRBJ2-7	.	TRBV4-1	TGCGCCAGCAGCCAAGACAGGGGGGAGAGAACCTACGAGCAGTACTTC	CASSQDRGERTYEQYF
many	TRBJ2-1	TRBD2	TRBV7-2	TGTGCCAGCAGCCCCGGGAGGCAGGGAAGGGATGAGCAGTTCTTC	CASSPGRQGRDEQFF
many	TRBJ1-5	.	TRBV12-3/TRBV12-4	TGTGCCAGCAGTTTAATCTCCTTAAGCAATCAGCCCCAGCATTTT	CASSLISLSNQPQHF
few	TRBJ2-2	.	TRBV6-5	TGTGCCAGCAGTTCCCAGGGGCGCGGCACCGGGGAGCTGTTTTTT	CASSSQGRGTGELFF
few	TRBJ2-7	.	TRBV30	TGTGCCTGGAAGGGCGAGAGTTACGAGCAGTACTTC	CAWKGESYEQYF
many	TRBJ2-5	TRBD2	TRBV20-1	TGCAGTGCTAGAGATCCGACTAGCGGGGGGCAAGAGACCCAGTACTTC	CSARDPTSGGQETQYF
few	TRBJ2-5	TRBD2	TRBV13	TGTGCCAGCAGCTCGCGAGGAGTAGCGGGGGACGAGACCCAGTACTTC	CASSSRGVAGDETQYF
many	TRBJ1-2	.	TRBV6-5	TGTGCCAGCAGTACAGTTGCTAACTATGGCTACACCTTC	CASSTVANYGYTF
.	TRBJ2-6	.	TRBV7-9	TGTGCCGGGGGGAGCCGCGTCAACGTCCTGACTTTC	CAGGSRVNVLTF
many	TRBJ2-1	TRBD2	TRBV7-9	TGTGCCAGCAGCTTGAGGGGACTAGTCTTCATTGAGCAGTTCTTC	CASSLRGLVFIEQFF
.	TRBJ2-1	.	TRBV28	TGTGCCAGCAGTTTATCCGGATACAATGAGCAGTTCTTC	CASSLSGYNEQFF
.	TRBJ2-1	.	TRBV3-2	TGTGCCAGCAGCTCAAAGGGACTAGCGGAGAACAATGAGCAGTTCTTC	CASSSKGLAENNEQFF
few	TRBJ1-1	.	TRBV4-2	TGTGCCAGCAGCCCATCGACCTGGACGATGAACACTGAAGCTTTCTTT	CASSPSTWTMNTEAFF
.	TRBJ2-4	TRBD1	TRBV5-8	TGTGCCAGCAGCTCCCCCGGGACAGGGGATAGCATTCAGTACTTC	CASSSPGTGDSIQYF
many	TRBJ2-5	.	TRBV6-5	TGTGCCAGCAGTATTGAGGGGTCGAAGAAGACCCAGTACTTC	CASSIEGSKKTQYF
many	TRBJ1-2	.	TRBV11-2	TGTGCCAGCAGCCCGGGGGAGGGATTTTCCTTC	CASSPGEGFSF
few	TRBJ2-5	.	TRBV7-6	TGTGCCAGCAGCTTATTCGGATCAACTCACCTCCGAGAGACCCAGTACTTC	CASSLFGSTHLRETQYF
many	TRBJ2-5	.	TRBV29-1	TGCAGCGTTGAAAGTTACACCTACCAAGAGACCCAGTACTTC	CSVESYTYQETQYF
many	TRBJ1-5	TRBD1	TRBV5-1	TGCGCCAGCAGCAACAGGGGTGGTCAGCCCCAGCATTTT	CASSNRGGQPQHF
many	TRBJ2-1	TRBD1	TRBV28	TGTGCCAGCAACGAACCCCCTGTCGCCGGGACAGGGGGCGATGAGCAGTTCTTC	CASNEPPVAGTGGDEQFF
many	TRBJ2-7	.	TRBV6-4	TGTGCCAGCAGTGTGCACGGGGGATCCTACGAGCAGTACTTC	CASSVHGGSYEQYF
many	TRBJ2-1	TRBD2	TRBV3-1	TGTGCCAGCCCCCGACTAGCGGGGGGGTACAATGAGCAGTTCTTC	CASPRLAGGYNEQFF
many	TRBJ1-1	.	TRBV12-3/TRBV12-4	TGTGCCAGCAGTCTTAGACGGTCAGCTTTCTTT	CASSLRRSAFF
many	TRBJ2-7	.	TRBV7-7	TGTGCCAGCAGCTTACTCAGGGGCCCCGACTACGAGCAGTACTTC	CASSLLRGPDYEQYF
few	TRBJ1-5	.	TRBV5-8	TGTGCCAGCAGCCAAAGAGAAGAGAATCAGCCCCAGCATTTT	CASSQREENQPQHF
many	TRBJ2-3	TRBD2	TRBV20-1	TGCAGTGCCATAGCGGGGGCACAAGTCGATACGCAGTATTTT	CSAIAGAQVDTQYF
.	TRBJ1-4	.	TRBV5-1	TGCGCCAGCAGCTTGGGACGGACTAATGAAAAACTGTTTTTT	CASSLGRTNEKLFF
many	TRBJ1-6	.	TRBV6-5	TGTGCCAGCAGTTACGGGTTCGGATCTAATTCACCCCTCCACTTT	CASSYGFGSNSPLHF
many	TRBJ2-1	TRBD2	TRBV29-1	TGCAGCGTTGAACTAGCGGGTACCTCCTACAATGAGCAGTTCTTC	CSVELAGTSYNEQFF
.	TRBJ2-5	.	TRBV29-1	TGCAGCGTTTCGCGAGGCCAAGAGACCCAGTACTTC	CSVSRGQETQYF
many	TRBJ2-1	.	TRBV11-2	TGTGCCAGCAGCTTTTTTGGTTCTGAGCAGTTCTTC	CASSFFGSEQFF
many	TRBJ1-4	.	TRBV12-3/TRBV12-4	TGTGCCAGCAGTTTCTGGGAAGCAAATGAAAAACTGTTTTTT	CASSFWEANEKLFF
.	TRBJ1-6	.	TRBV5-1	TGCGCCAGCAGCGATCCAGGGAGGGCTAATTCACCCCTCCACTTT	CASSDPGRANSPLHF
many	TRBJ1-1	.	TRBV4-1	TGCGCCAGCAGCCAGGCGACGGCTGACACTGAAGCTTTCTTT	CASSQATADTEAFF
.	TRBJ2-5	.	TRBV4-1	TGCGCCAGCAGCCAAGACAGGGTCTCTGTGGAGACCCAGTACTTC	CASSQDRVSVETQYF
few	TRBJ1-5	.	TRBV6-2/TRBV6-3	TGTGCCAGCAGACCCCTTGGTAATAGCAATCAGCCCCAGCATTTT	CASRPLGNSNQPQHF
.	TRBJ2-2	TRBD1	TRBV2	TGTGCCAGCAGTACCGACCCCGGGACAGGGAACACCGGGGAGCTGTTTTTT	CASSTDPGTGNTGELFF